This T cell receptor beta chain was captured in a study of human T cells and chemical hapten exposure (dated by TCRdb to the early 2020s). Context from the whole study: For sensitization, 2% DPC in acetone was applied to a 2 cm by 2 cm area of upper inner arm skin. Throughout the roughly 26-week study period, patients were also given weekly therapeutic DPC doses on the scalp. Patch testing was done on the upper back using Finn chambers containing 0.01% DPC, and results were scored after 6 days according to International Contact Dermatitis Research Group standards. Alopecia areata with under or over 50% scalp involvement, alopecia totalis and alopecia universalis were represented in the patient cohort, which was mostly female. Libraries were combined into a pool for sequencing, and differences in TCR yield between samples came mainly from small differences in library volumes within the pool. In alopecia patients, the study followed how the peripheral blood TCR repertoire changed in vivo over primary and secondary sensitization to diphenylcyclopropenone (DPC), a hapten. Patient blood was sampled pre-sensitization (week 0) and at 2, 6 and about 24 weeks after DPC sensitization. For TCR sequencing, blood came from over 25 alopecia patients at anywhere from one to four time points (pre-sensitization, 2, 6 and 24 weeks).

The method behind the library was RACE. Data came from a NextSeq 500. Library preparation attached unique molecular identifiers to individual cDNA molecules for quantitative, reproducible TCR counting. Both TCR alpha and TCR beta chains were sequenced from each blood RNA sample. The original methods were these. The median number of TCRs per sample was 90,000 to 100,000, ranging from roughly 20,000 to 700,000. The Decombinator software suite was used to annotate the V, J and CDR3 of the TCR reads. To make PS versus PT1 abundance plots, every sample was subsampled to the same number of TCRs (28,000). Expanded TCRs were defined as absent before sensitization and observed at least eight times at the 2-week time point. TCRdb applied fastp at Q25 and MiXCR to the public reads, then kept only in-frame beta chains. CDR3 protein duplicates are merged, each entry listing the most common genes and DNA. TCRdb's processing, not the study's, gives the V and J calls here. In this sample the table shows roughly 260,000 distinct CDR3 sequences, about 9.4% of which occur a single time. Together, the top ten hold less than 3% of the sample.

The time point label on this specimen signifies: pre-sensitization, week 0. Reading the label with the study, this specimen's treatment or condition is: therapeutic diphenylcyclopropenone sensitization with weekly scalp DPC. At every patch-test visit, the blood draw took place before the patch test was put on. To be eligible, patients had to be aged 18 to 70, diagnosed with alopecia and judged suitable for DPC therapy, while pregnant patients were excluded. Unfractionated whole blood was collected in Tempus Blood RNA tubes, and total RNA was extracted from that blood. Broad study findings and their caveats: DPC sensitization did not change how many TCRs were above 1 in 1000 frequency, and no evidence was found of alterations in global repertoire structure. Repeated subsampling changed both the strength of the expansion versus patch-test correlation and the threshold at which that correlation became significant. Patch test score correlated positively with the number of PT1 expanded TCRs, reaching significance at thresholds 8, 16 and 32 but not at 4. Compared with pre-sensitization or healthy control sets, expanded TCRs formed significantly more large CDR3 similarity clusters, which is consistent with antigen-driven responses. Because all patients had alopecia, a presumed autoimmune disease, the immune response of the patients might differ from that of healthy individuals.

Taken from the germline V gene, the CDR1 and CDR2 loops are SGDLS and YYNGEE. Measured from the cysteine to the phenylalanine, the CDR3 is 15 residues long. Here the CDR3 DNA is all that survives: 45 bases in frame from base 1. The V end gives up 4 bases and the J end 2 bases, leaving 5 bases in the junction not matched to a gene. Comments on this clonotype: The antigen it binds to is not known. One base away there is no much larger clone; base qualities are not given.

The clonotype was recovered from a middle-aged woman with alopecia areata. Some clones in this sample may be carry-over from other donors' samples. This specimen was whole blood, taken in connection with sensitization to the hapten diphenylcyclopropenone (DPC). The rearranged chain carries TRBV9 and TRBJ1-2; TRBD1 agrees with 10 junctional bases. In nucleotide form, the sequence is TGTGCCAGCAGCCCCCCGGGACAGGGGAACTATGGCTACACCTTC. Translated, it gives CASSPPGQGNYGYTF. Full variable domain (CDR3 extended with the reference TRBV9 and TRBJ1-2 proteins): DSGVTQTPKHLITATGQRVTLRCSPRSGDLSVYWYQQSLDQGLQFLIQYYNGEERAKGNILERFSAQQFPDLHSELNLSSLELGDSALYFCASSPPGQGNYGYTFGSGTRLTVV.